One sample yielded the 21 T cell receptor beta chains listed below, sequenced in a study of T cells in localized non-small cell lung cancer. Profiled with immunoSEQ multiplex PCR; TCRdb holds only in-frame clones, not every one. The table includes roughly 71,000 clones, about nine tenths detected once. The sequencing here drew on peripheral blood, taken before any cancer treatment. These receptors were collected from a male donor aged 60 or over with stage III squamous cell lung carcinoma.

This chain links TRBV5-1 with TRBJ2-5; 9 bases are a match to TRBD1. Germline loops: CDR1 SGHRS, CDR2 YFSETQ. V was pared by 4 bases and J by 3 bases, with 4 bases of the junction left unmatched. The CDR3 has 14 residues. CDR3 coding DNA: TGCGCCAGCAGCCTTGGGACAGGGAAAGAGACCCAGTACTTC. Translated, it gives CASSLGTGKETQYF.

CDR3 DNA sequence: TGTGCCAGCAGCGACGATCGGCTTGGCTACACCTTC. It yields the protein CASSDDRLGYTF. The chain uses TRBV6-1 and TRBJ1-2; D is unclear. Per germline, CDR1 MNHNS and CDR2 SASEGT. V was shortened by 6 bases and J by 7 bases, with 12 bases between the two germline ends. This CDR3 comprises 12 residues.

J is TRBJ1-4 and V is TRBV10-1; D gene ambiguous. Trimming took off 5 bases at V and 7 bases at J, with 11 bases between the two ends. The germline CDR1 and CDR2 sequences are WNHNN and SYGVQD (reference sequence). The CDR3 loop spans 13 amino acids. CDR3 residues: CASSPRETEKLFF. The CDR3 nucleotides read TGCGCCAGCAGTCCCCGGGAGACTGAAAAACTGTTTTTT.

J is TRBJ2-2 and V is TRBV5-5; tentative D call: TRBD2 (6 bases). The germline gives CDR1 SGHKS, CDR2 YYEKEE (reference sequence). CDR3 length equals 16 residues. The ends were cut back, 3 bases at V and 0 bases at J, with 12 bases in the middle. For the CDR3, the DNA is TGTGCCAGCAGCTCCCTGGGAGGCTCGAACACCGGGGAGCTGTTTTTT. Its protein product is CASSSLGGSNTGELFF. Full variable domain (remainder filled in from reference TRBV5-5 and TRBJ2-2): DAGVTQSPTHLIKTRGQQVTLRCSPISGHKSVSWYQQVLGQGPQFIFQYYEKEERGRGNFPDRFSARQFPNYSSELNVNALLLGDSALYLCASSSLGGSNTGELFFGEGSRLTVL.

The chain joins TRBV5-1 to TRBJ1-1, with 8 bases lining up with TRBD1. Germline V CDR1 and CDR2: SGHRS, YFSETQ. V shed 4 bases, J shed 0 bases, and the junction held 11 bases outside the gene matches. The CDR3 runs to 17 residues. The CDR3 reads CASSPRTGRLMNTEAFF. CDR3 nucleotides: TGCGCCAGCAGCCCGAGGACAGGGAGACTAATGAACACTGAAGCTTTCTTT.

The CDR3 DNA sequence: TGTGCCAGCAAAGGAAGGTCGAACACCGGGGAGCTGTTTTTT. Amino acid sequence: CASKGRSNTGELFF. V is TRBV2 and J is TRBJ2-2; D remains ambiguous. Germline CDR1 and CDR2: SNHLY and FYNNEI. The CDR3 runs to 14 residues. Between the trimmed V and J ends, which lost 7 bases and 0 bases, there was a span of 9 bases. Based on the CDR3 plus reference TRBV2 and TRBJ2-2, the full variable domain is EPEVTQTPSHQVTQMGQEVILRCVPISNHLYFYWYRQILGQKVEFLVSFYNNEISEKSEIFDDQFSVERPDGSNFTLKIRSTKLEDSAMYFCASKGRSNTGELFFGEGSRLTVL.

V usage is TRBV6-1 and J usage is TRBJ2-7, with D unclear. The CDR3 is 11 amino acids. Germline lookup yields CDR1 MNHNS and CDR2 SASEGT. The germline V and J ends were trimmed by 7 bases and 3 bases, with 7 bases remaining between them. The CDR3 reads CASMNVYEQYF. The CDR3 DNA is TGTGCCAGCATGAACGTCTACGAGCAGTACTTC.

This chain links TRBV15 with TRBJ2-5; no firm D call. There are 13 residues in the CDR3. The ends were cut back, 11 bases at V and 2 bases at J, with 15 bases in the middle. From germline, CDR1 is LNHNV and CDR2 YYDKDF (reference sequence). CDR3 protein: CAPSALVQETQYF. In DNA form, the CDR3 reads TGTGCCCCTTCCGCCTTGGTTCAAGAGACCCAGTACTTC.

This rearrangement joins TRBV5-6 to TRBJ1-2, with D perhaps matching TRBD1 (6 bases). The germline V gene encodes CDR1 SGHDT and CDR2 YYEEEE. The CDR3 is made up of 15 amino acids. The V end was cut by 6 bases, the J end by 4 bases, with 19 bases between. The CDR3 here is CASTTSTGIFYGYTF. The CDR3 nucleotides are TGTGCCAGCACCACGTCGACAGGCATCTTCTATGGCTACACCTTC.

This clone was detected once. CDR3 residues: CASSFGHYTDTQYF. The CDR3 nucleotides read TGTGCCAGCAGCTTCGGACACTACACAGATACGCAGTATTTT. The chain is built from TRBV5-6 and TRBJ2-3; tentative D call: TRBD1 (5 bases). From germline, CDR1 is SGHDT and CDR2 YYEEEE. There are 14 residues in the CDR3. The germline V and J ends were trimmed by 2 bases and 2 bases, with 9 bases remaining between them.

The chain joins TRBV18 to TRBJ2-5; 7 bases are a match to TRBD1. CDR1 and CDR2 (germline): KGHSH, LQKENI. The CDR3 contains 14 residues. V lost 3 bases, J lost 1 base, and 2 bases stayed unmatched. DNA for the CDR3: TGTGCCAGCTCACCGGGACAGATCCAAGAGACCCAGTACTTC. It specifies CASSPGQIQETQYF. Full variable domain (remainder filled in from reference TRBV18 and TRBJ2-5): NAGVMQNPRHLVRRRGQEARLRCSPMKGHSHVYWYRQLPEEGLKFMVYLQKENIIDESGMPKERFSAEFPKEGPSILRIQQVVRGDSAAYFCASSPGQIQETQYFGPGTRLLVL.

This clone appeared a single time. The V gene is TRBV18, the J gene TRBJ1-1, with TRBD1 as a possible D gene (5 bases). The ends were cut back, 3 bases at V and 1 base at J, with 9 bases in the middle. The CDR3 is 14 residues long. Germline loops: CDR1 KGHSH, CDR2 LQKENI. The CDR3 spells CASSPLDTNTEAFF. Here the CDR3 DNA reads TGTGCCAGCTCACCCCTGGACACGAACACTGAAGCTTTCTTT.

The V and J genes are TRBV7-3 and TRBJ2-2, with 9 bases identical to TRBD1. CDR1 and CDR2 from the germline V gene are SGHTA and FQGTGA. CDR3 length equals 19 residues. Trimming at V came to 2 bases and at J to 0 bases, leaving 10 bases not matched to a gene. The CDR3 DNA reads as TGTGCCAGCAGCTTAGTGGGACAGGGAAAGGGCCCGAACACCGGGGAGCTGTTTTTT. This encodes CASSLVGQGKGPNTGELFF.

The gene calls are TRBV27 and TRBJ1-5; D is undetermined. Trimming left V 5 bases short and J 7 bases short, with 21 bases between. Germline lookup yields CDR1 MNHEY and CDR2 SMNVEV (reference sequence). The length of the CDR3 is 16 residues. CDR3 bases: TGTGCCAGCAGTCCCCTCCCCCCCCCGCCGGGCCAGCCCCAGCATTTT. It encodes CASSPLPPPPGQPQHF.

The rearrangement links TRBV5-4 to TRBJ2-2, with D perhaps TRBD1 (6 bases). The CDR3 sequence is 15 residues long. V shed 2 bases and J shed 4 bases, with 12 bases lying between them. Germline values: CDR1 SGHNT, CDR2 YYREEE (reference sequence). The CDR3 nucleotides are TGTGCCAGCAGCTTTCAACAGGGTAGCACCGGGGAGCTGTTTTTT. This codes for CASSFQQGSTGELFF.

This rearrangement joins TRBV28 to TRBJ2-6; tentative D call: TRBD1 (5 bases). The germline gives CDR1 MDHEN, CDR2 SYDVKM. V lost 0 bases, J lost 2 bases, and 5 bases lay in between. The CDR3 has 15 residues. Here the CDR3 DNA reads TGTGCCAGCAGTTTATGGGACACTGGGGCCAACGTCCTGACTTTC. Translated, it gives CASSLWDTGANVLTF. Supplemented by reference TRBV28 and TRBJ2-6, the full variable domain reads DVKVTQSSRYLVKRTGEKVFLECVQDMDHENMFWYRQDPGLGLRLIYFSYDVKMKEKGDIPEGYSVSREKKERFSLILESASTNQTSMYLCASSLWDTGANVLTFGAGSRLTVL.

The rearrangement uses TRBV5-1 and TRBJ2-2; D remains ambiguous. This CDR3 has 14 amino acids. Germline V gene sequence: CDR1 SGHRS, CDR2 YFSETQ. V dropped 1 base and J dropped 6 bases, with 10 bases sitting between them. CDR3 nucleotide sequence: TGCGCCAGCAGCTTGCGACGATCTGCCGGGGAGCTGTTTTTT. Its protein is CASSLRRSAGELFF. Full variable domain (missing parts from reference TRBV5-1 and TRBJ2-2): KAGVTQTPRYLIKTRGQQVTLSCSPISGHRSVSWYQQTPGQGLQFLFEYFSETQRNKGNFPGRFSGRQFSNSRSEMNVSTLELGDSALYLCASSLRRSAGELFFGEGSRLTVL.

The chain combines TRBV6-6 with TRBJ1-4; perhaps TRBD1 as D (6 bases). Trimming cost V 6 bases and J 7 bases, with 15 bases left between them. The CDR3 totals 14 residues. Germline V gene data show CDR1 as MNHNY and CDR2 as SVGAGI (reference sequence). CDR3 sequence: CASRGGQFSEKLFF. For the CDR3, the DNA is TGTGCCAGCAGAGGGGGGCAGTTCTCTGAAAAACTGTTTTTT.

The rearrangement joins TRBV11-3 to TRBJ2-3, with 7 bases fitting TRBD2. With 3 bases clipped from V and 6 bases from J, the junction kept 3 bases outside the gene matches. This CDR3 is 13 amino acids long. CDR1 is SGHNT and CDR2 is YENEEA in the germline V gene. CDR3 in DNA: TGTGCCAGCAGCTTCAGCGGGGCCGATACGCAGTATTTT. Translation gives CASSFSGADTQYF.

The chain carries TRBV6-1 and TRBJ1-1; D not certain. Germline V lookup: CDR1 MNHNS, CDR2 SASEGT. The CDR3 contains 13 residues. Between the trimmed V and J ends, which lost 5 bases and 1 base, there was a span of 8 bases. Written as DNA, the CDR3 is TGTGCCAGCAGTTCCGGGAAGAACACTGAAGCTTTCTTT. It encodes CASSSGKNTEAFF.

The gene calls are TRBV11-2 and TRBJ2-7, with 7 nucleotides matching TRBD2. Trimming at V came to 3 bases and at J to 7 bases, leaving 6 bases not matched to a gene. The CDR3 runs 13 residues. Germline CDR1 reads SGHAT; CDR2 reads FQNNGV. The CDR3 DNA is TGTGCCAGCAGCTTTGTCCTGCGGGGGGAGCAGTACTTC. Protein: CASSFVLRGEQYF.